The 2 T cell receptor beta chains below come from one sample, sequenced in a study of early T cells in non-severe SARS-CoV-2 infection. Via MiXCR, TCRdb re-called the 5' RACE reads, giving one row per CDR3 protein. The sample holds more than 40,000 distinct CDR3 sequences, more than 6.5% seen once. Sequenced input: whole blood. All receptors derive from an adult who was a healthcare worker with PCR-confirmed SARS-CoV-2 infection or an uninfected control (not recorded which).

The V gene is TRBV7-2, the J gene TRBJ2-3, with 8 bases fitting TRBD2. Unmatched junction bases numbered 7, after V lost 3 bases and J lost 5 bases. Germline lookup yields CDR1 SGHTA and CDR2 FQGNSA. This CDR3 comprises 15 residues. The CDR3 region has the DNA TGTGCCAGCAGCTTCGCGGGGGGACGAGGAGATACGCAGTATTTT. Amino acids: CASSFAGGRGDTQYF.

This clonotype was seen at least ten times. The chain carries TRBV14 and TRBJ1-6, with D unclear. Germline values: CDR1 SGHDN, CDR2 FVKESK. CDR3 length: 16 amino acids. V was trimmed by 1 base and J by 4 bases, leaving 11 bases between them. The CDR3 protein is CASSQALSTYNSPLHF. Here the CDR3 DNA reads TGTGCCAGCAGCCAAGCTCTGTCAACTTATAATTCACCCCTCCACTTT.